These 22 T cell receptor beta chains originate from one sample sequenced in a study of cytomegalovirus exposure and HLA in healthy donors. The PCR contained 60 Vbeta and 13 Jbeta primers. The repertoire was sequenced with immunoSEQ multiplex PCR; TCRdb's copy has only in-frame clones and lacks some. The sample includes under 150,000 clones, 73% of them seen just once. Specimen: PBMCs. All receptors come from a woman aged 40 to 50 in good health and CMV-seronegative.

This chain joins TRBV19 and TRBJ2-1; 7 nucleotides line up with TRBD2. CDR3 size: 16 residues. CDR1 and CDR2 (germline): LNHDA, SQIVND (reference sequence). V trimming: 5 bases; J trimming: 2 bases; junction bases outside the gene matches: 9. This chain's CDR3 is CASSSASGRPYNEQFF. CDR3 DNA sequence: TGTGCCAGTAGTTCGGCTAGCGGCCGGCCCTACAATGAGCAGTTCTTC. The whole variable domain, remainder taken from reference TRBV19 and TRBJ2-1, is DGGITQSPKYLFRKEGQNVTLSCEQNLNHDAMYWYRQDPGQGLRLIYYSQIVNDFQKGDIAEGYSVSREKKESFPLTVTSAQKNPTAFYLCASSSASGRPYNEQFFGPGTRLTVL.

The CDR3: CASSSDLARYRDEQFF. The CDR3 DNA reads as TGTGCCAGCAGTTCCGACCTAGCGAGGTATAGGGATGAGCAGTTCTTC. The chain couples TRBV5-8 to TRBJ2-1; D is perhaps TRBD2 (6 bases). CDR1 is SGHTS, CDR2 YDEGEE, per germline. Trimming removed 5 bases at V and 8 bases at J, with 23 bases between. The CDR3 runs 16 residues.

The chain combines TRBV7-6 with TRBJ2-2; 10 nucleotides align to TRBD2. The CDR3 extends over 16 amino acids. The J segment lost 7 bases and the V segment lost 5 bases, leaving 10 bases of the junction unmatched. Germline V lookup: CDR1 SGHVS, CDR2 FNYEAQ. For the CDR3, the DNA is TGTGCCAGCAGCACGGTACTAGCGGGGTATGGCGGGGAGCTGTTTTTT. Its protein product is CASSTVLAGYGGELFF. Drawing the rest from reference TRBV7-6 and TRBJ2-2, the complete variable domain is GAGVSQSPRYKVTKRGQDVALRCDPISGHVSLYWYRQALGQGPEFLTYFNYEAQQDKSGLPNDRFSAERPEGSISTLTIQRTEQRDSAMYRCASSTVLAGYGGELFFGEGSRLTVL.

The V gene is TRBV4-1, the J gene TRBJ2-1; maybe TRBD1 (6 bases). Germline CDR1 is MGHRA and CDR2 is YSYEKL. The CDR3 is 15 amino acids. The V end lost 4 bases, the J end lost 9 bases, and 19 bases lay between the germline ends. The CDR3 loop is CASSRIVQGRVEQFF. CDR3 bases: TGCGCCAGCAGCCGGATCGTACAGGGTCGGGTTGAGCAGTTCTTC.

CDR3 amino acids: CASSALASGELFF. CDR3 in DNA: TGTGCCAGCAGCGCTCTAGCTTCCGGGGAGCTGTTTTTT. V is TRBV11-2 and J is TRBJ2-2; D possibly corresponds to TRBD2 (5 bases). The CDR3 length is 13 residues. The V gene lost 5 bases and the J gene lost 6 bases, with 10 bases spanning the gap. CDR1 and CDR2 from the germline V gene are SGHAT and FQNNGV. Together with reference TRBV11-2 and TRBJ2-2, the CDR3 gives the full variable domain: EAGVAQSPRYKIIEKRQSVAFWCNPISGHATLYWYQQILGQGPKLLIQFQNNGVVDDSQLPKDRFSAERLKGVDSTLKIQPAKLEDSAVYLCASSALASGELFFGEGSRLTVL.

DNA of the CDR3: TGTGCCAGCAGTGACGGGCGGGGGGGGCCAGATACGCAGTATTTT. Protein sequence: CASSDGRGGPDTQYF. This chain links TRBV2 with TRBJ2-3; 9 bases line up with TRBD2. The CDR3 spans 15 residues. Germline V gene lookup returns CDR1 SNHLY and CDR2 FYNNEI. The ends lost 3 bases at V and 4 bases at J; junction bases unmatched: 5.

The rearrangement uses TRBV9 and TRBJ1-3; 9 bases are a match to TRBD1. The CDR3 contains 16 residues. The junction had 5 bases not matched to a gene; V was cut back by 0 bases and J by 4 bases. The germline CDR1 and CDR2 sequences are SGDLS and YYNGEE. CDR3 DNA: TGTGCCAGCAGCGTAGGGCACAGGGGGCTCGGAAACACCATATATTTT. This codes for CASSVGHRGLGNTIYF.

The chain employs TRBV19 and TRBJ2-2; D is possibly TRBD2 (5 bases). V was clipped by 0 bases and J by 5 bases, with 10 bases between them. The CDR3 spans 15 residues. Germline CDR1 and CDR2: LNHDA and SQIVND (reference sequence). CDR3 residues: CASSIEGRGTGELFF. The CDR3 DNA reads as TGTGCCAGTAGTATAGAAGGCCGGGGTACCGGGGAGCTGTTTTTT.

This rearrangement joins TRBV6-1 to TRBJ1-5; 7 nucleotides align to TRBD1. The V gene end was trimmed by 2 bases and the J gene end by 1 base; junction bases not matched to a gene: 5. Germline V gene lookup returns CDR1 MNHNS and CDR2 SASEGT. CDR3 length equals 16 residues. DNA for the CDR3: TGTGCCAGCAGTGAATTAAGGGACAGCAGCAATCAGCCCCAGCATTTT. Its translation: CASSELRDSSNQPQHF.

This clone was picked up one time. The V gene is TRBV19, the J gene TRBJ1-6, with D maybe TRBD1 (6 bases). V shed 4 bases and J shed 4 bases, with 11 bases lying between them. This CDR3 has 15 amino acids. CDR1 and CDR2 (germline): LNHDA, SQIVND (reference sequence). CDR3 in DNA: TGTGCCAGTAGTACCACAGGGTCATATAATTCACCCCTCCACTTT. Amino acids: CASSTTGSYNSPLHF. Full variable domain (outside the CDR3, taken from reference TRBV19 and TRBJ1-6): DGGITQSPKYLFRKEGQNVTLSCEQNLNHDAMYWYRQDPGQGLRLIYYSQIVNDFQKGDIAEGYSVSREKKESFPLTVTSAQKNPTAFYLCASSTTGSYNSPLHFGNGTRLTVT.

This clone was counted a few times. The rearrangement links TRBV5-4 to TRBJ1-2; 9 bases are shared with TRBD1. Germline CDR1 SGHNT, CDR2 YYREEE (reference sequence). The CDR3 totals 14 residues. The V and J ends lost 2 bases and 5 bases, in that order; junction bases with no gene match: 4. CDR3 sequence: CASSLQGAEYGYTF. CDR3 in DNA: TGTGCCAGCAGCTTACAGGGGGCAGAATATGGCTACACCTTC.

The chain uses TRBV27 and TRBJ2-1; 7 bases line up with TRBD1. Germline V CDR1 and CDR2: MNHEY, SMNVEV (reference sequence). This CDR3 contains 12 residues. V lost 2 bases, J lost 8 bases, and 0 bases stayed unmatched. CDR3 nucleotides: TGTGCCAGCAGTTTACAGGGGGATGAGCAGTTCTTC. It is translated as CASSLQGDEQFF.

The gene calls are TRBV5-1 and TRBJ1-2, with 10 bases matching TRBD1. Looked up from germline, CDR1 is SGHRS and CDR2 is YFSETQ. With 4 bases clipped from V and 7 bases from J, the junction kept 10 bases outside the gene matches. The CDR3 extends over 15 amino acids. The CDR3 nucleotides are TGCGCCAGCAGCCCCACCGGACAGGGGGTTATTGGCTACACCTTC. Protein sequence: CASSPTGQGVIGYTF. The variable domain in full, with the rest retrieved from reference TRBV5-1 and TRBJ1-2, is KAGVTQTPRYLIKTRGQQVTLSCSPISGHRSVSWYQQTPGQGLQFLFEYFSETQRNKGNFPGRFSGRQFSNSRSEMNVSTLELGDSALYLCASSPTGQGVIGYTFGSGTRLTVV.

This chain uses TRBV6-5 with TRBJ1-2, with D possibly TRBD1 on 5 matching bases. Between the trimmed V and J ends, which lost 11 bases and 3 bases, there was a span of 16 bases. CDR1 is MNHEY, CDR2 SVGAGI, per germline. This CDR3 contains 13 residues. The CDR3 sequence is CASGRLGDYGYTF. Here the CDR3 DNA reads TGTGCCTCCGGGAGGTTAGGGGACTATGGCTACACCTTC.

The chain combines TRBV11-2 with TRBJ2-2; 9 nucleotides agree with TRBD2. The length of the CDR3 is 16 residues. Per the germline V gene, CDR1 is SGHAT and CDR2 is FQNNGV. V was clipped by 5 bases and J by 4 bases; unmatched bases: 8. DNA of the CDR3: TGTGCCAGCAGCCTGCTAGCGGGGAGAAGCACCGGGGAGCTGTTTTTT. It encodes CASSLLAGRSTGELFF.

The chain has TRBV27 and TRBJ2-4; TRBD1 aligns across 10 bases. The CDR3 totals 12 residues. Germline CDR1 and CDR2: MNHEY and SMNVEV (reference sequence). V was clipped by 10 bases and J by 8 bases; unmatched bases: 5. CDR3 residues: CATGTGDDIQYF. The CDR3 DNA sequence: TGTGCCACCGGGACAGGGGACGACATTCAGTACTTC.

The chain joins TRBV5-5 to TRBJ2-7; 8 nucleotides match TRBD2. V lost 2 bases and J lost 3; bases outside the gene matches: 4. Germline loops: CDR1 SGHKS, CDR2 YYEKEE (reference sequence). The CDR3 sequence is 14 residues long. CDR3 coding DNA: TGTGCCAGCAGCTTCGGGGGGGTACTCTACGAGCAGTACGTC. Residues: CASSFGGVLYEQYV.

The V gene is TRBV9, the J gene TRBJ1-1, with TRBD1 matching 8 bases. Per the germline V gene, CDR1 is SGDLS and CDR2 is YYNGEE. There are 15 residues in the CDR3. After removal of 4 bases from V and 5 bases from J, the junction contained 10 bases not matched to a gene. This chain's CDR3 is CASSPQGQVGTEAFF. Here the CDR3 DNA reads TGTGCCAGCAGCCCTCAGGGACAGGTTGGAACTGAAGCTTTCTTT.

This sequence joins TRBV6-1 and TRBJ1-5; 10 bases map to TRBD1. This CDR3 is 15 amino acids long. CDR1 MNHNS and CDR2 SASEGT come from the germline V gene. After removal of 6 bases from V and 4 bases from J, the junction contained 6 bases not matched to a gene. The CDR3 reads CASRPGQGSNQPQHF. The DNA of the CDR3 is TGTGCCAGCAGACCGGGACAGGGGAGTAATCAGCCCCAGCATTTT.

The genes are TRBV19 and TRBJ2-2; 7 nucleotides match TRBD1. This CDR3 has 14 residues. The germline gives CDR1 LNHDA, CDR2 SQIVND (reference sequence). With 5 bases clipped from V and 6 bases from J, the junction kept 6 bases outside the gene matches. CDR3 loop: CASSAGTVAGELFF. The DNA for the CDR3 is TGTGCCAGTAGTGCAGGGACAGTGGCCGGGGAGCTGTTTTTT. Looking up the rest from reference TRBV19 and TRBJ2-2 gives the full variable domain: DGGITQSPKYLFRKEGQNVTLSCEQNLNHDAMYWYRQDPGQGLRLIYYSQIVNDFQKGDIAEGYSVSREKKESFPLTVTSAQKNPTAFYLCASSAGTVAGELFFGEGSRLTVL.

This clone has a single count. The genes are TRBV6-5 and TRBJ2-5; 11 bases are a match to TRBD1. Trimming removed 5 bases from V and 4 bases from J; junction bases left unmatched: 6. CDR3 length: 15 amino acids. Germline values: CDR1 MNHEY, CDR2 SVGAGI. In DNA form, the CDR3 reads TGTGCCAGCAGTCGGACAGGGGGCGGAGGAGAGACCCAGTACTTC. Translating it yields CASSRTGGGGETQYF.

This clone was found a few times. The chain links TRBV4-1 to TRBJ1-1; maybe TRBD1 (6 bases). The V and J ends lost 1 base and 11 bases respectively, with 20 bases between them. Germline V gives CDR1 MGHRA, CDR2 YSYEKL. The CDR3 extends over 15 amino acids. DNA of the CDR3: TGCGCCAGCAGCCAAGTGTTCAGCGACAGGAGTTTGGCTTTCTTT. Residues: CASSQVFSDRSLAFF.